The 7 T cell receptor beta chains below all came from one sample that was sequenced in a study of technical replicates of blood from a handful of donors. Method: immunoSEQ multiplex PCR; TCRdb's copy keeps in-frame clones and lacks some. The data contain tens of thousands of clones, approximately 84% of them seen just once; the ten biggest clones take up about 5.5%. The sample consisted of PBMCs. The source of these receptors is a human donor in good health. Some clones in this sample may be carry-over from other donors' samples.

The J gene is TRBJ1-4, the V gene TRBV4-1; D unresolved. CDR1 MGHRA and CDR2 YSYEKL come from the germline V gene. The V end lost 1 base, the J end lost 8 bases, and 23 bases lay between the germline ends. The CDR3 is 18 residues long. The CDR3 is CASSQGAARTSVGEKLFF. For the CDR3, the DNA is TGCGCCAGCAGCCAAGGGGCCGCTCGAACCTCCGTGGGCGAAAAACTGTTTTTT.

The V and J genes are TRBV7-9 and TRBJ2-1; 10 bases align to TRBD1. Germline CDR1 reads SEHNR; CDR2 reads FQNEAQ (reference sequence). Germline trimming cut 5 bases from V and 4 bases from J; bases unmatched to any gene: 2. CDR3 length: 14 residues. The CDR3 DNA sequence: TGTGCCAGCAGCGGGACAGGGGATTACAATGAGCAGTTCTTC. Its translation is CASSGTGDYNEQFF.

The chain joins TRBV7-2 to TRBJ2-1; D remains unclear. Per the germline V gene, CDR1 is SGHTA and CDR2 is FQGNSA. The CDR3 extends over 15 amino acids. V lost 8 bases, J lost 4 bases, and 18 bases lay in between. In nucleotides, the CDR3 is TGTGCCAGCCGCCTCCCCCCCTCGGTTTACAATGAGCAGTTCTTC. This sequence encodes CASRLPPSVYNEQFF. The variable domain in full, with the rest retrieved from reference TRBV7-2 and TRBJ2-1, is GAGVSQSPSNKVTEKGKDVELRCDPISGHTALYWYRQSLGQGLEFLIYFQGNSAPDKSGLPSDRFSAERTGGSVSTLTIQRTQQEDSAVYLCASRLPPSVYNEQFFGPGTRLTVL.

The CDR3 region is CASSYRGYEQFF. The CDR3 DNA sequence: TGTGCCAGCAGTTACCGCGGATATGAGCAGTTCTTC. The J gene is TRBJ2-1, the V gene TRBV6-5; D remains ambiguous. CDR1 is MNHEY and CDR2 is SVGAGI in the germline V gene. The V end lost 2 bases, the J end lost 8 bases, and 7 bases lay between the germline ends. The CDR3 is made up of 12 amino acids.

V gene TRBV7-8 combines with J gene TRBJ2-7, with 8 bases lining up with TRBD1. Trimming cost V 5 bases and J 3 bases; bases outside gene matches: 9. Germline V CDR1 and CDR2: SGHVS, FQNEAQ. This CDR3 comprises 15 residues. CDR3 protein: CASSLRTGGGYEQYF. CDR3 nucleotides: TGTGCCAGCAGCCTCCGCACAGGGGGAGGCTACGAGCAGTACTTC. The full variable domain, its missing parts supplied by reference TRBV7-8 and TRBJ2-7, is GAGVSQSPRYKVAKRGQDVALRCDPISGHVSLFWYQQALGQGPEFLTYFQNEAQLDKSGLPSDRFFAERPEGSVSTLKIQRTQQEDSAVYLCASSLRTGGGYEQYFGPGTRLTVT.

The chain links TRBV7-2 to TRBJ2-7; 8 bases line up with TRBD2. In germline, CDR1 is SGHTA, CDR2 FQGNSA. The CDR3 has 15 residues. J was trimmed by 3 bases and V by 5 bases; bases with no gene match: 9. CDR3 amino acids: CASSRTSGQSYEQYF. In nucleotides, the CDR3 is TGTGCCAGCAGCCGAACTAGCGGCCAAAGCTACGAGCAGTACTTC.

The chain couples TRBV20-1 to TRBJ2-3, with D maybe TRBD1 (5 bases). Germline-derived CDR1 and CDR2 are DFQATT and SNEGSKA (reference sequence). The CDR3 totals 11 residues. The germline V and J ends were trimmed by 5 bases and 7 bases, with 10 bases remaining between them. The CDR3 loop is CSAHRSHTQYF. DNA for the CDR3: TGCAGTGCTCACAGGTCGCATACGCAGTATTTT.